This note documents a single T cell receptor (beta chain) sequence. Its target is not known. This record belongs to a study of T-cell memory formation after mild COVID-19. Study outcomes and limitations: Whereas later expanders leaned CD4+, clones contracting day 15 to 85 showed a balanced CD4/CD8 makeup.

This CDR3 has 13 residues. The V segment lost 7 bases and the J segment 7 bases; nucleotides outside the gene matches: 6. TCRdb independently ran MiXCR on the 5' RACE reads; one entry per CDR3 protein. This sample carries 450,000 or so distinct CDR3 sequences, roughly 23% of them seen once, and the ten largest clones take under 15%. This chain connects TRBV12-3 or TRBV12-4 to TRBJ2-1; 8 nucleotides line up with TRBD1. The specimen was PBMCs or a T cell subset sorted from them (not recorded which). The receptor's source is an adult woman who had mild COVID-19 (a few samples of this study predate the infection). Cell type and time point are not known. CDR3 sequence reads: CASKTGVVNEQFF. The CDR3 DNA is TGTGCCAGCAAGACAGGGGTGGTAAATGAGCAGTTCTTC.